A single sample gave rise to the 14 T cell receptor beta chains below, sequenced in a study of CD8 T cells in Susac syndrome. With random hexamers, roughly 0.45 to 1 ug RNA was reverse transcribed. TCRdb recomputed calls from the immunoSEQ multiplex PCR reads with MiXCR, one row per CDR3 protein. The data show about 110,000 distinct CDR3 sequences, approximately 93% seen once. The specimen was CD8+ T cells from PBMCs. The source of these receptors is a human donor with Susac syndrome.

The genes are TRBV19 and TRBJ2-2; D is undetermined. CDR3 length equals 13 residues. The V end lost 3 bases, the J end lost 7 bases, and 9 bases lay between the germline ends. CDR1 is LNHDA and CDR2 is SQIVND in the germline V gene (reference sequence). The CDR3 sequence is CASSMRSVGELFF. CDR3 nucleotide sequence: TGTGCCAGTAGTATGAGGAGTGTCGGGGAGCTGTTTTTT.

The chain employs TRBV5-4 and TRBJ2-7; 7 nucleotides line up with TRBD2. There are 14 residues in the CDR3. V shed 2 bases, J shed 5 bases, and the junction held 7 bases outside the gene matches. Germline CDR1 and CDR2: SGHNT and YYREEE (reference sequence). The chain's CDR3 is CASSFGRGGNEQYF. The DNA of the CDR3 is TGTGCCAGCAGCTTTGGGAGGGGTGGAAACGAGCAGTACTTC.

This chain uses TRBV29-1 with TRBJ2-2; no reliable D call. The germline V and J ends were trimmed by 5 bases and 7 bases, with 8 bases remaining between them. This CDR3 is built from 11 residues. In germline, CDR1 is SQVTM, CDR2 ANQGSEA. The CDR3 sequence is CSVPYGGELFF. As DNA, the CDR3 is TGCAGCGTTCCGTACGGCGGGGAGCTGTTTTTT.

Here the CDR3 reads CASSLDPWGEQYF. CDR3 DNA: TGTGCCAGCAGCTTAGATCCGTGGGGCGAGCAGTACTTC. The chain couples TRBV11-2 to TRBJ2-7, with D uncertain. This CDR3 contains 13 residues. Between the trimmed V and J ends, which lost 0 bases and 6 bases, there was a span of 9 bases. Germline values: CDR1 SGHAT, CDR2 FQNNGV.

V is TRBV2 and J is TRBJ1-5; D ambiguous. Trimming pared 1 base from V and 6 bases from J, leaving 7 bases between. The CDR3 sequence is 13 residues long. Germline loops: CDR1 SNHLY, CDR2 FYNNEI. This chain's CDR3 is CASSEDGVQPQHF. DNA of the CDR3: TGTGCCAGCAGTGAAGACGGGGTTCAGCCCCAGCATTTT. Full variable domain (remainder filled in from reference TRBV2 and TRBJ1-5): EPEVTQTPSHQVTQMGQEVILRCVPISNHLYFYWYRQILGQKVEFLVSFYNNEISEKSEIFDDQFSVERPDGSNFTLKIRSTKLEDSAMYFCASSEDGVQPQHFGDGTRLSIL.

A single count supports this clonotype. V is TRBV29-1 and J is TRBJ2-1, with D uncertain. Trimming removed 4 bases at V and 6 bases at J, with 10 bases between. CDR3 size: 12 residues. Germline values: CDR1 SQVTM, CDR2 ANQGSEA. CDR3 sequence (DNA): TGCAGCGTTGTCCTCGCCTTCAATGAGCAGTTCTTC. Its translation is CSVVLAFNEQFF.

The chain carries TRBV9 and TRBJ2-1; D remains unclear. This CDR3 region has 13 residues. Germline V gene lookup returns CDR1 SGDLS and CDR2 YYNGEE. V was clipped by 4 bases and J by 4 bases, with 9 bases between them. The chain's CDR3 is CASSPQTYNEQFF. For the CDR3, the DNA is TGTGCCAGCAGCCCCCAGACATACAATGAGCAGTTCTTC.

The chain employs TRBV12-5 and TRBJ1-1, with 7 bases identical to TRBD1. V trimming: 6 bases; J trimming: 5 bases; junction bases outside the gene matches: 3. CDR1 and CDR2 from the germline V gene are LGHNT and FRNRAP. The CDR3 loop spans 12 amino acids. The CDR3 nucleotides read TGTGCTAGTGGAATGACAGGGACTGAAGCTTTCTTT. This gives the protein CASGMTGTEAFF.

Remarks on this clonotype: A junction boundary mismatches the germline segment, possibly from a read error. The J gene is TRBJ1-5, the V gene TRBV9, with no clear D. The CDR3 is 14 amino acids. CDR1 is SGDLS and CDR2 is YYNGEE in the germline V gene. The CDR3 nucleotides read TGTGCCAACAGCGTAGGAGCTAGCAATCAGCCCCAGCATTTT. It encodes CANSVGASNQPQHF.

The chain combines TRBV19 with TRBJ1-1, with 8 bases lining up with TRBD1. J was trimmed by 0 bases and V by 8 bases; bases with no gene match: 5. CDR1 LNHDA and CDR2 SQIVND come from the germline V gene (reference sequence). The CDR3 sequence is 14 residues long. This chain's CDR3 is CASAGTGMNTEAFF. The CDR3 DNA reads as TGTGCCAGTGCCGGGACAGGCATGAACACTGAAGCTTTCTTT.

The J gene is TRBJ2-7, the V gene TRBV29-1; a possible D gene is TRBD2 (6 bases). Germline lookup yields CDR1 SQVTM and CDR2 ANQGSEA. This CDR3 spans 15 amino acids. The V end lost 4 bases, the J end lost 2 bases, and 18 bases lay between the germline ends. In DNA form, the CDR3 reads TGCAGCGTTGTTCCCCTGGGGGGAACTCCCTACGAGCAGTACTTC. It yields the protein CSVVPLGGTPYEQYF.

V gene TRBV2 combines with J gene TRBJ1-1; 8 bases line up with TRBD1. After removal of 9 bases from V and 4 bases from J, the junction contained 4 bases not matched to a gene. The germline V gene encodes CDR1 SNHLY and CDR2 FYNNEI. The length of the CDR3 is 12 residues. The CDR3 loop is CASQQGGTEAFF. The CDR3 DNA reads TGTGCCAGTCAACAGGGGGGCACTGAAGCTTTCTTT. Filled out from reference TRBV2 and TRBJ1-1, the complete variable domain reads EPEVTQTPSHQVTQMGQEVILRCVPISNHLYFYWYRQILGQKVEFLVSFYNNEISEKSEIFDDQFSVERPDGSNFTLKIRSTKLEDSAMYFCASQQGGTEAFFGQGTRLTVV.

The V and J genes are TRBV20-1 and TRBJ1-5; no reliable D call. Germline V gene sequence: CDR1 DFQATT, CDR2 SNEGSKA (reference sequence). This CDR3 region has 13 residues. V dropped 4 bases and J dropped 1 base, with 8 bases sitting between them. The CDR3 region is CSATQASNQPQHF. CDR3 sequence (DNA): TGCAGTGCTACCCAGGCCAGCAATCAGCCCCAGCATTTT.

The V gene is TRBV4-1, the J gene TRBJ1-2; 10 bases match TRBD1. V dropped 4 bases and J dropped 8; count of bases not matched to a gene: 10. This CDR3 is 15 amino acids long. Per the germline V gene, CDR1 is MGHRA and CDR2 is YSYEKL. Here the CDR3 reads CASSPSGDRGEGYTF. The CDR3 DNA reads TGCGCCAGCAGCCCAAGTGGGGACAGGGGAGAAGGCTACACCTTC.